Listed below are T cell receptor beta chains from one sample, sequenced in a study of T cell clones after liver transplantation. Here immunoSEQ multiplex PCR was the method, and the copy in TCRdb shows in-frame clones only, minus some. The table has around 110,000 clones, approximately 90% seen once; the top ten hold about 0.8%. The specimen was CD4+ T cells from blood, collected 12 months after liver transplant. These receptor sequences come from a human patient who received a liver transplant. A share of the T cells may be of graft donor origin. The CDR3 runs from the conserved cysteine through the conserved F or W. The order of the fields is clone size, D gene, V gene, J gene, CDR3 DNA, CDR3 protein. A D gene is named only where the DNA matches it firmly. Size tells how often a clone was seen (once, few, many) or the class of an expanded clone, and some rows leave it out.

clone size: NA
D gene: TRBD1
V gene: TRBV4-1
J gene: TRBJ1-5
CDR3 DNA: TGCGCCAGCAGCCAAGATCATTCAGTGGGACAGGGACTTCCCCAGCATTTT
CDR3 protein: CASSQDHSVGQGLPQHF

clone size: NA
D gene: NA
V gene: TRBV10-2
J gene: TRBJ2-1
CDR3 DNA: TGCGCCAGCAGTGAGGGGCAGGCGCAGTTCTTC
CDR3 protein: CASSEGQAQFF

clone size: NA
D gene: TRBD1
V gene: TRBV9
J gene: TRBJ1-5
CDR3 DNA: TGTGCCAGCAGCGTGACAGGGTTGGCAAATCAGCCCCAGCATTTT
CDR3 protein: CASSVTGLANQPQHF

clone size: NA
D gene: TRBD1
V gene: TRBV15
J gene: TRBJ2-3
CDR3 DNA: TGTGCCACCAGCCCAGGGGGCTCGGAAAATACGCAGTATTTT
CDR3 protein: CATSPGGSENTQYF

clone size: NA
D gene: NA
V gene: TRBV15
J gene: TRBJ2-7
CDR3 DNA: TGTGCCACCAGCCCCAGGTTTGCGGGGCTCTCCTACGAGCAGTACTTC
CDR3 protein: CATSPRFAGLSYEQYF

clone size: NA
D gene: TRBD2
V gene: TRBV5-1
J gene: TRBJ2-1
CDR3 DNA: TGCGCCAGCAGCTTGGCCTCCCTAGCGGGAGGCGGCGATGAGCAGTTCTTC
CDR3 protein: CASSLASLAGGGDEQFF

clone size: NA
D gene: TRBD2
V gene: TRBV19
J gene: TRBJ2-1
CDR3 DNA: TGTGCCAGTAGTATCTCGGCGGGAGGGCCCCCCAATGAGCAGTTCTTC
CDR3 protein: CASSISAGGPPNEQFF

clone size: once
D gene: NA
V gene: TRBV12-5
J gene: TRBJ2-7
CDR3 DNA: TGTGCTAGTGCCCTCAGCGCCACACGCTACGAGCAGTACTTC
CDR3 protein: CASALSATRYEQYF

clone size: NA
D gene: NA
V gene: TRBV4-2
J gene: TRBJ2-1
CDR3 DNA: TGTGCCAGCAGCCAACACAATGAGCAGTTCTTC
CDR3 protein: CASSQHNEQFF

clone size: NA
D gene: TRBD1
V gene: TRBV7-6
J gene: TRBJ2-3
CDR3 DNA: TGTGCCAGCAGCCGGTCGGACAGGGCCCCGTCTACGCAGTATTTT
CDR3 protein: CASSRSDRAPSTQYF

clone size: NA
D gene: TRBD2
V gene: TRBV5-6
J gene: TRBJ2-1
CDR3 DNA: TGTGCCAGCAGCTACCCTAGCGGGAGCTTCAATGAGCAGTTCTTC
CDR3 protein: CASSYPSGSFNEQFF

clone size: once
D gene: NA
V gene: TRBV6-5
J gene: TRBJ1-3
CDR3 DNA: TGTGCCAGCAGTTACATGAGCTCTGGAAACACCATATATTTT
CDR3 protein: CASSYMSSGNTIYF

clone size: NA
D gene: NA
V gene: TRBV6-4
J gene: TRBJ2-1
CDR3 DNA: TGTGCCAGCAGTGGAGAGGGTAGCGGACACAATGAGCAGTTCTTC
CDR3 protein: CASSGEGSGHNEQFF

clone size: NA
D gene: TRBD1
V gene: TRBV6-4
J gene: TRBJ1-1
CDR3 DNA: TGTGCCAGCAGTGAATCAGGGGGCAGTCGGGCTTTCTTT
CDR3 protein: CASSESGGSRAFF

clone size: NA
D gene: NA
V gene: TRBV6-5
J gene: TRBJ2-5
CDR3 DNA: TGTGCCAGCAGTTACGGGGAGACCCAGTACTTC
CDR3 protein: CASSYGETQYF

clone size: NA
D gene: TRBD1
V gene: TRBV5-1
J gene: TRBJ2-5
CDR3 DNA: TGCGCCAGCAGCTTGGGACAGGGTGGGGAGACCCAGTACTTC
CDR3 protein: CASSLGQGGETQYF

clone size: NA
D gene: TRBD1
V gene: TRBV5-6
J gene: TRBJ2-7
CDR3 DNA: TGTGCCAGCTCGCGGACAGGTCCCTACGAGCAGTACTTC
CDR3 protein: CASSRTGPYEQYF

clone size: once
D gene: NA
V gene: TRBV7-9
J gene: TRBJ2-2
CDR3 DNA: TGTGCCAGCAGCCCCCTCCACGGGGAGCTGTTTTTT
CDR3 protein: CASSPLHGELFF

clone size: NA
D gene: TRBD1
V gene: TRBV19
J gene: TRBJ2-7
CDR3 DNA: TGTGCCAGTAGTATGGGACAGATCTACGAGCAGTACTTC
CDR3 protein: CASSMGQIYEQYF

clone size: NA
D gene: NA
V gene: TRBV5-1
J gene: TRBJ2-5
CDR3 DNA: TGCGCCAGCAGTGGCCAGGGTTTCCGGGAGACCCAGTACTTC
CDR3 protein: CASSGQGFRETQYF

clone size: NA
D gene: NA
V gene: TRBV15
J gene: TRBJ1-1
CDR3 DNA: TGTGCCACCAGCAGAGCCCCGCCCGACACTGAAGCTTTCTTT
CDR3 protein: CATSRAPPDTEAFF

clone size: once
D gene: TRBD1
V gene: TRBV27
J gene: TRBJ1-6
CDR3 DNA: TGTGCCAGCAGTTCTATAATCAGGGACAGGGAGGATAATTCACCCCTCCACTTT
CDR3 protein: CASSSIIRDREDNSPLHF

clone size: NA
D gene: TRBD1
V gene: TRBV30
J gene: TRBJ1-2
CDR3 DNA: TGTGCCTGGCGGGGGGACAGGGAGGATGGCTACACCTTC
CDR3 protein: CAWRGDREDGYTF

clone size: NA
D gene: TRBD1
V gene: TRBV23-1
J gene: TRBJ1-2
CDR3 DNA: TGCGCCAGCTTTCTCGGAACAGGGGCCCACTATGGCTACACCTTC
CDR3 protein: CASFLGTGAHYGYTF

clone size: NA
D gene: TRBD2
V gene: TRBV6-1
J gene: TRBJ2-3
CDR3 DNA: TGTGCCAGCAGTGAAGTCCCAGGGAGGGCAGATACGCAGTATTTT
CDR3 protein: CASSEVPGRADTQYF

clone size: once
D gene: NA
V gene: TRBV4-2
J gene: TRBJ2-5
CDR3 DNA: TGTGCCAGCAGCCAAGCTCAAGAGACCCAGTACTTC
CDR3 protein: CASSQAQETQYF

clone size: NA
D gene: NA
V gene: TRBV28
J gene: TRBJ2-3
CDR3 DNA: TGTGCCAGCAGCAAACAGCAAGATACGCAGTATTTT
CDR3 protein: CASSKQQDTQYF

clone size: NA
D gene: TRBD1
V gene: TRBV19
J gene: TRBJ1-5
CDR3 DNA: TGTGCCAGTAATCGACAGGGAAGGAGCAATCAGCCCCAGCATTTT
CDR3 protein: CASNRQGRSNQPQHF

clone size: NA
D gene: NA
V gene: TRBV7-6
J gene: TRBJ2-2
CDR3 DNA: TGTGCCAGCAGCTTAGTTAGTAGCGCCGGGGAGCTGTTTTTT
CDR3 protein: CASSLVSSAGELFF

clone size: NA
D gene: NA
V gene: TRBV11-3
J gene: TRBJ2-7
CDR3 DNA: TGTGCCAGCAGCTTGGACAGCGGCTACGAGCAGTACTTC
CDR3 protein: CASSLDSGYEQYF

clone size: NA
D gene: TRBD2
V gene: TRBV5-1
J gene: TRBJ2-1
CDR3 DNA: TGCGCCAGCAGCACTTCCGGGACTAGGGTTTACAATGAGCAGTTCTTC
CDR3 protein: CASSTSGTRVYNEQFF

clone size: NA
D gene: NA
V gene: TRBV27
J gene: TRBJ1-6
CDR3 DNA: TGTGCCAGCAGTCCGACGAGGAGCTCCTATAATTCACCCCTCCACTTT
CDR3 protein: CASSPTRSSYNSPLHF

clone size: few
D gene: TRBD1
V gene: TRBV14
J gene: TRBJ1-1
CDR3 DNA: TGTGCCAGCAGCCAAAACAGGGGTGAAGCTTTCTTT
CDR3 protein: CASSQNRGEAFF

clone size: NA
D gene: TRBD2
V gene: TRBV4-1
J gene: TRBJ2-1
CDR3 DNA: TGCGCCAGCAGCCAAGTAGATCGTGGACTAGCGAGAATCTACAATGAGCAGTTCTTC
CDR3 protein: CASSQVDRGLARIYNEQFF

clone size: NA
D gene: TRBD1
V gene: TRBV2
J gene: TRBJ2-5
CDR3 DNA: TGTGCCAGCAGTTGGGACAGGGGGCGCGGGGAGACCCAGTACTTC
CDR3 protein: CASSWDRGRGETQYF

clone size: NA
D gene: NA
V gene: TRBV7-2
J gene: TRBJ1-3
CDR3 DNA: TGTGCCAGCAGCTTAGTCGAGGCAAACACCATATATTTT
CDR3 protein: CASSLVEANTIYF

clone size: NA
D gene: NA
V gene: TRBV9
J gene: TRBJ2-1
CDR3 DNA: TGTGCCAGCAGCGTAGGGGGAAGCGGGACATCCTACAATGAGCAGTTCTTC
CDR3 protein: CASSVGGSGTSYNEQFF

clone size: NA
D gene: NA
V gene: TRBV30
J gene: TRBJ1-5
CDR3 DNA: TGTGCCTGGGAGCCCGGGGTAGGGGAGCCCCAGCATTTT
CDR3 protein: CAWEPGVGEPQHF

clone size: once
D gene: NA
V gene: TRBV9
J gene: TRBJ2-7
CDR3 DNA: TGTGCCAGCAGCCGGCTAATCGGCGAGCAGTACTTC
CDR3 protein: CASSRLIGEQYF

clone size: NA
D gene: NA
V gene: TRBV11-2
J gene: TRBJ2-1
CDR3 DNA: TGTGCCAGCATCTCCGCCAGGGGCAAATTCAATGAGCAGTTCTTC
CDR3 protein: CASISARGKFNEQFF

clone size: NA
D gene: TRBD1
V gene: TRBV5-1
J gene: TRBJ2-5
CDR3 DNA: TGCGCCAGCAGCGACCCCCAGGGGGCGGGGGAGACCCAGTACTTC
CDR3 protein: CASSDPQGAGETQYF

clone size: NA
D gene: TRBD2
V gene: TRBV5-1
J gene: TRBJ2-7
CDR3 DNA: TGCGCCAGCAGCTTGCTCCCCGGGACTAGCGGGACGAGCTCATACTTC
CDR3 protein: CASSLLPGTSGTSSYF